This T cell receptor beta chain was recorded in a study of T cell responses to AZD1222 COVID-19 vaccine. The CDR3 totals 14 residues. V was pared by 5 bases and J by 7 bases, with 14 bases between. Germline values: CDR1 LGHDT, CDR2 YNNKEL (reference sequence). This clone was seen only once. Libraries were prepared by immunoSEQ multiplex PCR; TCRdb keeps only in-frame clonotypes and omits some of them. This sample has tens of thousands of clones, with around 90% found just once. The clonotype comes from an adult who received the AZD1222 COVID-19 vaccine. The V call is TRBV3-1 (or the pseudogene TRBV3-2), the J call TRBJ1-4; the D is unclear. The specimen was peripheral blood, collected 28 days after the second AZD1222 dose. The CDR3 coding sequence is TGTGCCAGCAGCATACGAGGAGGGCCTGAAAAACTGTTTTTT. It encodes CASSIRGGPEKLFF.